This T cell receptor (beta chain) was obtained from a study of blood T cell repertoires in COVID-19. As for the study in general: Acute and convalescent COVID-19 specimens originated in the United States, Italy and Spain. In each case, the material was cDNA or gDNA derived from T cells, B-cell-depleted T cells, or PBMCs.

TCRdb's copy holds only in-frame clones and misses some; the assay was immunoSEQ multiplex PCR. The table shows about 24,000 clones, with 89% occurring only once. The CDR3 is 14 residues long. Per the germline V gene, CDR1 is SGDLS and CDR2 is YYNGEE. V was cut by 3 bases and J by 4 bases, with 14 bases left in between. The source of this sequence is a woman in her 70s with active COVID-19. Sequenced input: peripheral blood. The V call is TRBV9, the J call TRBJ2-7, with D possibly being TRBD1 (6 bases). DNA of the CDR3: TGTGCCAGCAGCGCGGACAGTCTAAGGTACGAGCAGTACTTC. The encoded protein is CASSADSLRYEQYF. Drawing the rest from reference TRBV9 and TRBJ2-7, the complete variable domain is DSGVTQTPKHLITATGQRVTLRCSPRSGDLSVYWYQQSLDQGLQFLIQYYNGEERAKGNILERFSAQQFPDLHSELNLSSLELGDSALYFCASSADSLRYEQYFGPGTRLTVT.